Here is one T cell receptor beta chain with its context. This sample is part of a study of shared clonotypes between healthy human individuals. Study-level background: A few men and two women, aged 18 to 49, were donors.

Sorted-subset replicate PCRs used around 200 ng of genomic DNA. This amount corresponded to 33,000 or so T cell genomes. Profiling relied on immunoSEQ multiplex PCR, and the TCRdb table lists in-frame clones only, not all of them. The table records more than 2,000,000 clones, 85% to 95% of them present only once. The length of the CDR3 is 16 residues. With V trimmed by 6 bases and J by 2 bases, 11 bases remained unmatched. The chain carries TRBV23-1 and TRBJ2-7, with 9 bases identical to TRBD1. TRBV23-1 is an ORF, with its function uncertain. This TCR derives from a man between 18 and 35 years old in good health. Some clones in this sample may be carry-over from other donors' samples. The sample consisted of naive CD4+ T cells from PBMCs. Subset reported: CD45RA+ positively selected. The CDR3, as DNA: TGCGCCAGCAGCCACCGACAGGGGGAAATGACCTACGAGCAGTACTTC. This sequence encodes CASSHRQGEMTYEQYF.